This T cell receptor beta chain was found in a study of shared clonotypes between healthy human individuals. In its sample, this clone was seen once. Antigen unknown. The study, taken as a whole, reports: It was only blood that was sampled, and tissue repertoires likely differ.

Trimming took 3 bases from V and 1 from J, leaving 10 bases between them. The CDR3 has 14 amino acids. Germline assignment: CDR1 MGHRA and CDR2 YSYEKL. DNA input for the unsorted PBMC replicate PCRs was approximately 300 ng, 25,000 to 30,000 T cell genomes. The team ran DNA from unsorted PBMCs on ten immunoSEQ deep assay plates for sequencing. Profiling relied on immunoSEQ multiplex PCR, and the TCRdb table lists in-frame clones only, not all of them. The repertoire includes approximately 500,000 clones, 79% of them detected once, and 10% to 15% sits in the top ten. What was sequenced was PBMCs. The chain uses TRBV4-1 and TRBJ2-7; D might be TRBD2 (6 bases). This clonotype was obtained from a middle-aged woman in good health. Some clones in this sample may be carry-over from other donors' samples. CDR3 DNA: TGCGCCAGCAGCCAGCGGGGAAGATCCTACGAGCAGTACTTC. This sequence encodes CASSQRGRSYEQYF.